Reported below is one T cell receptor beta chain. These data come from a study of CD8 T cells in Susac syndrome. RNA, at about 0.45 to 1 ug, was reverse transcribed with random hexamers. MiXCR, applied by TCRdb to the immunoSEQ multiplex PCR reads, yields one record per CDR3 protein. Of hundreds of thousands of distinct CDR3 sequences listed, approximately 85% are singletons. V shed 2 bases and J shed 1 base, with 11 bases lying between them. The CDR3 contains 15 residues. The sequence was obtained from a human donor with multiple sclerosis. The rearrangement links TRBV12-3 or TRBV12-4 to TRBJ1-1; no reliable D call. The sequencing input was CD8+ T cells from PBMCs. The CDR3 loop reads CASSLTWGPNTEAFF. CDR3 DNA sequence: TGTGCCAGCAGTTTAACCTGGGGTCCGAACACTGAAGCTTTCTTT.